This T cell receptor beta chain derives from a study of blood T cell repertoires in COVID-19. The overall study: T cells, B-cell-depleted T cells, or PBMCs provided the cDNA or gDNA that served as material.

After removal of 0 bases from V and 4 bases from J, the junction contained 4 bases not matched to a gene. CDR1 is SGHNT and CDR2 is YYREEE in the germline V gene (reference sequence). The CDR3 contains 16 residues. Under the authors' procedure: Amplifying reference gene primers gave estimates of nucleated cell counts. Method: immunoSEQ multiplex PCR; TCRdb's copy keeps in-frame clones and lacks some. The V and J calls and clone size were taken over from that table, and D and trimming were inferred from the DNA. The sample lists approximately 180,000 clones, approximately 86% occurring once. V usage is TRBV5-4 and J usage is TRBJ2-7; 13 positions agree with TRBD2. The clonotype comes from a woman of 80 years or more with acute or convalescent COVID-19. The sample taken for sequencing was peripheral blood. In nucleotides, the CDR3 is TGTGCCAGCAGCTTGGAACTAGCGGGGGGGCGGTACGAGCAGTACTTC. Protein sequence: CASSLELAGGRYEQYF.